This T cell receptor beta chain was retrieved from a study of Ad26.COV2.S vaccination and SARS-CoV-2 variants. J lost 2 bases, V lost 5 bases, and 10 bases had no gene match. CDR3 size: 16 residues. CDR1 PRHDT and CDR2 FYEKMQ come from the germline V gene (reference sequence). The table came from immunoSEQ multiplex PCR; TCRdb's copy has only in-frame clones and leaves some out. The sample consists of 350,000 to 450,000 clones, around 92% of them appearing once. Treatment here: some 20 received Ad26.COV2.S at low or high dose, single or two shots; about five received placebo; per-sample allocation not given. The samples date from day 63 after the first vaccine or placebo injection.

This sequence was found in a person between 18 and 60 years old who received the Ad26.COV2.S COVID-19 vaccine or a placebo. The chain employs TRBV13 and TRBJ2-7, with 9 nucleotides matching TRBD1. The sequencing here drew on peripheral blood, taken in a trial of Ad26.COV2.S vaccine versus placebo. CDR3: CASSAGTGIVAYEQYF. The CDR3 nucleotides read TGTGCCAGCAGCGCGGGGACAGGGATTGTTGCCTACGAGCAGTACTTC.